What follows describes a single TCR beta chain. The data stem from a study of CD8 T cells in Susac syndrome. Trimming at V came to 4 bases and at J to 9 bases, leaving 3 bases not matched to a gene. Looked up from germline, CDR1 is SEHNR and CDR2 is FQNEAQ (reference sequence). The CDR3 spans 14 residues. Reverse transcription of roughly 0.45 to 1 ug RNA was performed with random hexamers. TCRdb itself ran the immunoSEQ multiplex PCR reads through MiXCR, one entry per CDR3 protein. The data show about 150,000 distinct CDR3 sequences, nearly 97% seen once. This chain uses TRBV7-9 with TRBJ1-6, with 10 nucleotides matching TRBD1. The material sequenced was CD8+ T cells from PBMCs. The origin of this receptor is a human donor with multiple sclerosis. The CDR3 bases are TGTGCCAGCAGCTCTGGACAGGGGGTTTCACCCCTCCACTTT. Translated, it gives CASSSGQGVSPLHF.